This TCR beta chain appears in the sequencing data of a study of T-cell reconstitution after alpha-beta-depleted transplantation in children. Preparation of the TCRbeta library used unique molecular identifiers. TCRdb independently ran MiXCR on the PCR reads; one entry per CDR3 protein. The table includes approximately 270,000 distinct CDR3 sequences, over 8% detected once. In its sample, this clonotype was seen a few times. Germline V gene lookup returns CDR1 MNHEY and CDR2 SMNVEV (reference sequence). The CDR3 totals 13 residues. The V end lost 5 bases, the J end lost 4 bases, and 11 bases lay between the germline ends.

The origin of this receptor is a human donor who donated a stem cell graft to a child with SCID. This material consisted of PBMCs from the stem cell graft donor, taken from the stem cell graft. The chain is built from TRBV27 and TRBJ1-2; D is undetermined. CDR3: CASSPPSGYGYTF. The CDR3 region has the DNA TGTGCCAGCAGTCCCCCCAGTGGCTATGGCTACACCTTC.